This T cell receptor beta chain is drawn from a study of T cell repertoires in cytomegalovirus infection. Findings of the study overall: There were HLA-C-restricted CMV-specific TCR beta clonotypes dominating the ex vivo response.

TCRdb re-derived calls from the reads in MiXCR, one entry per CDR3 protein. The table records a few hundred thousand distinct CDR3 sequences, roughly 22% of them present only once. Germline V gene sequence: CDR1 LNHDA, CDR2 SQIVND (reference sequence). The CDR3 length is 14 residues. Trimming left V 0 bases short and J 7 bases short, with 10 bases between. Regarding this clonotype: The antigen remains unidentified.

The chain couples TRBV19 to TRBJ1-5; no clear D. Sequenced input: CD8+ T cells from PBMCs. The TCR comes from a human donor in good health (CMV status not recorded). Some clones in this sample may be carry-over from other donors' samples. The CDR3 reads CASSIDLGNQPQHF. Written as DNA, the CDR3 is TGTGCCAGTAGTATAGATCTCGGGAACCAGCCCCAGCATTTT.